The clone carrying this T cell receptor beta chain occurred a few times. Clones were read by immunoSEQ multiplex PCR, and TCRdb kept only the in-frame ones, dropping some. Of fewer than 350,000 clones in the sample, more than 70% were seen once. The data originate from a study of blood T cell repertoires in COVID-19. This sequence originates from an older woman with COVID-19, enrolled during active disease. The sequenced sample consisted of peripheral blood.

CDR3 sequence: CASSRTGDLYNSPLHF. For the CDR3, the DNA is TGTGCCAGCAGCCGGACAGGGGACTTATATAATTCACCCCTCCACTTT. This chain uses TRBV9 with TRBJ1-6, with TRBD1 identical over 9 bases. V gave up 4 bases and J gave up 4 bases; unmatched junction bases: 6. The CDR3 sequence is 16 residues long. The germline V gene encodes CDR1 SGDLS and CDR2 YYNGEE.